The 11 T cell receptor beta chains reported below all come from one sample, sequenced in a study of regulatory T cells in long-lasting Graves disease. Sample time point: newly diagnosed GD, antithyroid drugs for less than 3 months. TCR sequences were obtained from RNA taken from PBMCs. Libraries of TCR beta came from iRepertoire HTBI primers plus Arm-PCR of CDR3 regions. Using its own MiXCR run on the multiplex PCR reads, TCRdb lists one record per CDR3 protein. The sample lists 350,000 to 550,000 distinct CDR3 sequences, roughly 17% occurring once. Another study also made use of these data, one on T cells in Graves' hyperthyroidism and ophthalmopathy.

Sequencing used peripheral blood mononuclear cells (PBMCs), obtained at new diagnosis, from a patient treated with antithyroid drugs. The receptors come from a woman aged 18-30 years with Graves disease.

V gene TRBV6-9 combines with J gene TRBJ2-1; 7 nucleotides match TRBD1. Germline-derived CDR1 and CDR2 are MNHGY and SVAAGI. With V trimmed by 3 bases and J by 7 bases, 9 bases remained unmatched. This CDR3 comprises 15 residues. The CDR3: CASSYRAGGKNEQFF. CDR3 coding DNA: TGTGCCAGCAGTTACAGGGCAGGGGGAAAGAATGAGCAGTTCTTC.

This clonotype was counted at least ten times. The rearrangement uses TRBV7-2 and TRBJ2-5; maybe TRBD1 (5 bases). The CDR3 spans 13 residues. Germline V gene lookup returns CDR1 SGHTA and CDR2 FQGNSA. Deletions cut 5 bases from V and 4 bases from J, with 11 bases between. The CDR3 region has the DNA TGTGCCAGCAGCCCTCAGGGTTTAGAGACCCAGTACTTC. The encoded protein is CASSPQGLETQYF.

The V gene is TRBV6-1, the J gene TRBJ2-1; the D gene is possibly TRBD2 (6 bases). V lost 8 bases, J lost 0 bases, and 14 bases lay in between. The CDR3 loop spans 15 amino acids. Germline CDR1 reads MNHNS; CDR2 reads SASEGT. The CDR3 is CASWRLADSYNEQFF. DNA of the CDR3: TGTGCCAGCTGGAGATTAGCGGACTCCTACAATGAGCAGTTCTTC.

This clonotype was counted ten times or more. V gene TRBV20-1 combines with J gene TRBJ1-1, with D unclear. Germline V gene data show CDR1 as DFQATT and CDR2 as SNEGSKA (reference sequence). Trimming removed 6 bases from V and 1 base from J, with 12 bases in between. The CDR3 contains 13 residues. CDR3 amino acids: CSAPDSRNTEAFF. The CDR3 DNA reads as TGCAGTGCCCCGGACTCTAGGAACACTGAAGCTTTCTTT.

This clonotype has ten or more counts. The chain recombines TRBV28 with TRBJ2-1; D may be TRBD2 (5 bases). This CDR3 comprises 16 residues. Looked up from germline, CDR1 is MDHEN and CDR2 is SYDVKM. Trimming pared 4 bases from V and 0 bases from J, leaving 13 bases between. This CDR3 is CASSSYSESSYNEQFF. CDR3 coding DNA: TGTGCCAGCAGTTCCTATAGCGAGAGCTCCTACAATGAGCAGTTCTTC.

With regard to this clonotype: This may come from a read error, since a much larger clone is one base off. This chain links TRBV7-2 with TRBJ1-4, with 7 bases identical to TRBD1. The length of the CDR3 is 14 residues. Looked up from germline, CDR1 is SGHTA and CDR2 is FQGNSA. CDR3 DNA sequence: TGTGCCAGCAGCTTGAGGGACAGCGGGGAAAGACTGTTTTTT. Protein: CASSLRDSGERLFF.

This clonotype was detected many times. The chain carries TRBV28 and TRBJ1-1; D remains ambiguous. The germline CDR1 and CDR2 sequences are MDHEN and SYDVKM. CDR3 length: 15 residues. Between the trimmed V and J ends, which lost 4 bases and 0 bases, there was a span of 12 bases. The CDR3 DNA follows: TGTGCCAGCAGTTGGCAGAAGATAATGAACACTGAAGCTTTCTTT. Protein: CASSWQKIMNTEAFF.

The sample holds many counts of this clonotype. The chain couples TRBV28 to TRBJ2-3; no firm D call. Trimming removed 4 bases from V and 2 bases from J, with 7 bases in between. In germline, CDR1 is MDHEN, CDR2 SYDVKM. This CDR3 has 13 amino acids. The CDR3 region has the DNA TGTGCCAGCAGTTCGGCTTACACAGATACGCAGTATTTT. This translates into CASSSAYTDTQYF.

A note on this clonotype: The junction does not match germline at one end; this may be a read error. The chain carries TRBV29-1 and TRBJ2-1; D remains ambiguous. This CDR3 is 15 amino acids long. CDR1 SQVTM and CDR2 ANQGSEA come from the germline V gene. The CDR3 nucleotides are TGCAGCGTTACTGGGTCGAGTAGCTCCTACAATGAGCAGCTCTTC. This gives the protein CSVTGSSSSYNEQLF.

The V and J genes are TRBV3-2 and TRBJ1-5; the table names TRBD1, a call not compared with the DNA. TRBV3-2 has pseudogene status. This CDR3 is 21 amino acids long. Here the CDR3 reads CASSQPKPDAGQGKGNQPQHF. DNA of the CDR3: TGTGCCAGCAGCCAACCAAAGCCCGACGCTGGACAGGGAAAGGGAAATCAGCCCCAGCATTTT.

The genes are TRBV19 and TRBJ2-3, with D possibly matching TRBD2 (6 bases). This CDR3 has 14 amino acids. Germline-derived CDR1 and CDR2 are LNHDA and SQIVND (reference sequence). Trimming removed 5 bases at V and 2 bases at J, with 11 bases between. The CDR3 loop reads CASSGGALTDTQYF. The CDR3 DNA is TGTGCCAGTAGTGGAGGGGCCCTCACAGATACGCAGTATTTT.